Listed here are 7 T cell receptor beta chains from one sample, sequenced in a study of blood T cell repertoires in COVID-19. Produced via immunoSEQ multiplex PCR; TCRdb's table is partial and in-frame only. The table records some 390,000 clones, 89% of them present only once. Sequenced input: PBMCs or T cells enriched from blood (not recorded which). These receptors were obtained from a woman under 40 who had recovered from COVID-19.

The chain employs TRBV18 and TRBJ2-7; D might be TRBD1 (6 bases). The CDR3 covers 14 residues. Germline loops: CDR1 KGHSH, CDR2 LQKENI. Trimming stripped 5 bases from V and 2 bases from J, with 13 bases between. The CDR3 loop reads CASSSPGHAYEQYF. In DNA, the CDR3 is TGTGCCAGCTCATCCCCGGGACACGCCTACGAGCAGTACTTC.

Only a few counts were recorded for this clone. The sample contains more than one DNA sequence encoding this CDR3. The rearrangement joins TRBV27 to TRBJ2-7; 8 bases fit TRBD1. V lost 3 bases to trimming and J lost 3 bases; unmatched junction nucleotides: 4. Per the germline V gene, CDR1 is MNHEY and CDR2 is SMNVEV (reference sequence). There are 14 residues in the CDR3. This CDR3 is CASSLGTGRYEQYF. CDR3 in DNA: TGTGCCAGCAGTTTGGGGACAGGCCGCTACGAGCAGTACTTC.

The chain combines TRBV28 with TRBJ1-1, with D possibly TRBD1 on 6 matching bases. The CDR3 runs to 12 residues. Germline V lookup: CDR1 MDHEN, CDR2 SYDVKM. Trimming cost V 2 bases and J 7 bases, with 8 bases left between them. The CDR3 bases are TGTGCCAGCAGTTTAGCAGGGGTTGAAGCTTTCTTT. This translates into CASSLAGVEAFF.

This chain connects TRBV30 to TRBJ2-3; 9 bases map to TRBD1. After removal of 3 bases from V and 1 base from J, the junction contained 8 bases not matched to a gene. The CDR3 has 16 residues. In germline, CDR1 is GTSNPN, CDR2 SVGIG (reference sequence). The CDR3 spells CAWRGTGRGRTDTQYF. The CDR3 region has the DNA TGTGCCTGGAGAGGGACAGGGAGGGGACGCACAGATACGCAGTATTTT.

With regard to this clone: This sample also contains other DNA sequences that code for the same CDR3. The chain carries TRBV7-9 and TRBJ1-2; no definite D call. This CDR3 has 13 residues. Germline V gene sequence: CDR1 SEHNR, CDR2 FQNEAQ (reference sequence). Trimming removed 0 bases from V and 4 bases from J, with 6 bases in between. The CDR3 coding sequence is TGTGCCAGCAGCTTAGCAGGGAGCTATGGCTACACCTTC. Translated: CASSLAGSYGYTF.

The V call is TRBV30, the J call TRBJ2-3; maybe TRBD1 (6 bases). CDR3 length: 13 amino acids. Per the germline V gene, CDR1 is GTSNPN and CDR2 is SVGIG (reference sequence). V shed 8 bases and J shed 4 bases, with 16 bases lying between them. This CDR3 reads CAQRWPGADTQYF. CDR3 DNA: TGTGCCCAAAGGTGGCCAGGGGCAGATACGCAGTATTTT. Based on the CDR3 plus reference TRBV30 and TRBJ2-3, the full variable domain is SQTIHQWPATLVQPVGSPLSLECTVEGTSNPNLYWYRQAAGRGLQLLFYSVGIGQISSEVPQNLSASRPQDRQFILSSKKLLLSDSGFYLCAQRWPGADTQYFGPGTRLTVL.

This clone appeared once. The chain combines TRBV30 with TRBJ1-6, with D possibly TRBD1 on 5 matching bases. Germline V lookup: CDR1 GTSNPN, CDR2 SVGIG (reference sequence). The germline V and J ends were trimmed by 4 bases and 7 bases, with 8 bases remaining between them. The CDR3 runs 12 residues. The CDR3 here is CAWKQENSPLHF. The CDR3, as DNA: TGTGCCTGGAAACAGGAAAATTCACCCCTCCACTTT.